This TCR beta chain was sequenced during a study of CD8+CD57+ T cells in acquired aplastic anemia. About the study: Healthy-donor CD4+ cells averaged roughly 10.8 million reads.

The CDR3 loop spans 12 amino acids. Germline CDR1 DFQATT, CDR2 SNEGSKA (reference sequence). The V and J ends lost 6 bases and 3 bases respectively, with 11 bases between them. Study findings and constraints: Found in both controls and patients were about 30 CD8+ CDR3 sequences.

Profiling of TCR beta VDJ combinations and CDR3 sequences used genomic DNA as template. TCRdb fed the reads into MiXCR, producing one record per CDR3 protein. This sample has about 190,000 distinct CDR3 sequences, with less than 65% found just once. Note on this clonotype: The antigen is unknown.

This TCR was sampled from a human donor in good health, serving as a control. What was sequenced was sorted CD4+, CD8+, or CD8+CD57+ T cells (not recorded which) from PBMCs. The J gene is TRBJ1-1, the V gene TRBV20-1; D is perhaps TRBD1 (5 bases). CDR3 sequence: CSAWRGDTEAFF. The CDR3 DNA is TGCAGTGCCTGGCGGGGGGACACTGAAGCTTTCTTT.